This T cell receptor beta chain was captured by sequencing in a study of beta chain features in type 1 diabetes. Germline assignment: CDR1 MDHEN and CDR2 SYDVKM. V shed 3 bases and J shed 6 bases, with 9 bases lying between them. This CDR3 region has 13 residues. Isolated RNA was reverse transcribed in full, so expressed TCRB transcripts were sequenced. This table comes from immunoSEQ multiplex PCR, and its TCRdb copy is limited to in-frame clones, with some not included. The repertoire holds over 700,000 clones, roughly 16% seen once, with 0.023% in the top ten. This clone was seen ten or more times. CD45RO/CCR7/CD25/CD127/CD95/CD27 staining was used to isolate CD4+ naive, central memory, regulatory and stem cell-like memory cells by sorting. Populations obtained by sorting all exceeded 95% purity.

The chain carries TRBV28 and TRBJ2-1; perhaps TRBD2 as D (5 bases). This TCR derives from a woman aged 18-29 years in good health. The material sequenced was naive CD4+ T cells from blood. For the CDR3, the DNA is TGTGCCAGCAGTTTCACCGGGATCAATGAGCAGTTCTTC. Its translation: CASSFTGINEQFF.